The T cell receptor (beta chain) described here comes from a study of OX40 agonist ivuxolimab in advanced cancers. Data came from immunoSEQ multiplex PCR; TCRdb stores just in-frame clones and leaves some out. The sample lists approximately 92,000 clones; about 96% were seen once. CDR1 MNHNY and CDR2 SVGAGI come from the germline V gene (reference sequence). The CDR3 extends over 11 amino acids. Details on this clone: Germline is not matched at one junction end, which may reflect a read error.

The sample in question was CD4+ or CD8+ T cells sorted from blood, obtained in a trial of the OX40 agonist ivuxolimab. The chain is built from TRBV6-6 and TRBJ2-1; 8 bases are shared with TRBD2. The sequence was collected from an adult with an advanced solid tumor such as melanoma, head and neck, liver or kidney cancer. CDR3 sequence: CASSQTSGAIF. CDR3 bases: TGTGCCAGCAGCCAAACTAGCGGAGCGATCTTC.